A selection of T cell receptor beta chains follows, all from one sample in a study of blood T cell repertoires in COVID-19. TCRdb's copy holds only in-frame clones and misses some; the assay was immunoSEQ multiplex PCR. The sample lists some 100,000 clones; around nine tenths were seen once. The sample was peripheral blood. Receptor source: a human donor with acute or convalescent COVID-19. The donor label of this sample is uncertain. Each CDR3 is given with its conserved first and last residue. The D gene is left open where the match is weak. Not every row has a clone size; where given, it reads once, few, many or a size class.

j_call | d_call | clone_size | v_call | cdr3_aa | cdr3_nt
TRBJ2-7 | TRBD2 | - | TRBV7-2 | CASSPTSGRGLYEQYF | TGTGCCAGCAGCCCGACTAGCGGGAGGGGGTTATACGAGCAGTACTTC
TRBJ1-1 | - | - | TRBV6-5 | CAGGAMNTEAFF | TGTGCCGGAGGGGCCATGAACACTGAAGCTTTCTTT
TRBJ1-2 | TRBD1 | once | TRBV28 | CASSAGGTGNYGYTF | TGTGCCAGCAGTGCAGGGGGGACAGGAAACTATGGCTACACCTTC
TRBJ2-3 | TRBD1 | - | TRBV24-1 | CATSDTGTASSTDTQYF | TGTGCCACCAGTGATACCGGGACAGCCTCTAGCACAGATACGCAGTATTTT
TRBJ1-2 | TRBD1 | - | TRBV7-2 | CASSLKRTGDNYGYTF | TGTGCCAGCAGCTTAAAGAGGACAGGAGATAACTATGGCTACACCTTC
TRBJ2-5 | - | - | TRBV4-2 | CASSQDRGPGETQYF | TGTGCCAGCAGCCAAGATAGAGGACCGGGGGAGACCCAGTACTTC
TRBJ1-2 | - | - | TRBV6-6 | CASSLLLDGYTF | TGTGCCAGCAGCCTATTGTTGGATGGCTACACCTTC
TRBJ2-5 | - | once | TRBV7-2 | CASSLGRAQETQYF | TGTGCCAGCAGCTTAGGCAGGGCCCAAGAGACCCAGTACTTC
TRBJ2-5 | TRBD2 | - | TRBV5-1 | CASSFGNSGGSETQYF | TGCGCCAGCAGCTTTGGTAATAGCGGGGGGTCGGAGACCCAGTACTTC
TRBJ2-2 | TRBD2 | - | TRBV7-2 | CASSLEFAGGGELFF | TGTGCCAGCAGCTTAGAATTTGCGGGAGGTGGGGAGCTGTTTTTT